The source of this T cell receptor beta chain is a study of patients and donors after allogeneic stem cell transplantation (TCRdb year 2020). V lost 3 bases and J lost 6 bases, and the count of bases not matched to a germline gene is 9. CDR1 and CDR2 are drawn from the germline V gene (reference sequence): DFQATT, SNEGSKA. From the cysteine through the phenylalanine, the CDR3 covers 14 amino acids. Kept here is only the CDR3 DNA, which spans 42 bases and is read in frame from base 1. Note on this clonotype: What this receptor recognizes is not known. Base qualities were left out, and no much larger clone turns up one base away.

Libraries were constructed by RT-PCR. The instrument was a NextSeq 550. The raw public data were reprocessed by TCRdb itself: fastp quality trimming at Q25, MiXCR clonotype calling, in-frame beta chains only. Rows with one shared CDR3 protein collapse into an entry with the most common genes and DNA. The sample has 150,000 to 250,000 distinct CDR3 sequences on record, about 40% of them singletons. About 35% of the sample is taken by the ten largest. Material for sequencing was blood, either unsorted or a sorted T cell fraction (not recorded which). Rearrangement joined TRBV20-1 to TRBJ1-1; 8 central nucleotides agree with TRBD1. The sequence came from a human donor who was either an allogeneic HSCT recipient or a stem cell or donor lymphocyte infusion donor (not recorded which). It is not recorded whose cells these are; they may come from a transplant donor. CDR3 sequence: CSASPGQGRPEAFF. In nucleotides, the sequence is TGCAGTGCTAGTCCCGGACAGGGAAGGCCTGAAGCTTTCTTT.